Listed below are T cell receptor beta chains from one sample, sequenced in a study of response to subunit inactivated influenza vaccine. TCRdb re-called the RT-PCR reads through MiXCR, storing one row per CDR3 protein. The sample consists of roughly 570,000 distinct CDR3 sequences, over 10% of them appearing once. The sequencing here drew on PBMCs from blood, taken roughly 47 days after vaccination. The receptor source for this set is a man between 45 and 60 years old who received an inactivated influenza vaccine. The CDR3 runs from the conserved cysteine through the conserved F or W. D genes are given only for firm matches. Clone size, where shown, is once, few, many, or a class for clones that have expanded.

d_gene	v_gene	j_gene	abundance	CDR3aa	CDR3nt
NA	TRBV28	TRBJ1-6	NA	CASRSPQVLRGSPLHF	TGTGCCAGCAGGTCCCCGCAGGTACTCAGGGGTTCACCCCTCCACTTT
NA	TRBV5-1	TRBJ2-3	NA	CASSLFWDQDTQYF	TGCGCCAGCAGCTTGTTCTGGGATCAAGATACGCAGTATTTT
NA	TRBV11-2	TRBJ2-2	NA	CASSLRGAGGSGELFF	TGTGCCAGCAGCTTACGAGGTGCTGGGGGATCCGGGGAGCTGTTTTTT
NA	TRBV5-1	TRBJ2-6	NA	CASSPEIAANVLTF	TGCGCCAGCAGCCCTGAGATCGCGGCCAACGTCCTGACTTTC
TRBD1	TRBV5-1	TRBJ2-5	many	CASSIRGQGETQYF	TGCGCCAGCAGCATCAGGGGACAGGGCGAGACCCAGTACTTC
TRBD2	TRBV20-1	TRBJ2-2	few	CSADTSGGVSGELFF	TGCAGTGCAGATACTAGCGGGGGGGTCTCCGGGGAGCTGTTTTTT
TRBD1	TRBV5-1	TRBJ2-1	many	CASSPDRVRFF	TGCGCCAGCAGCCCGGACAGGGTCCGGTTCTTC
TRBD1	TRBV12-3/TRBV12-4	TRBJ2-6	NA	CASSFSPGQEDSGANVLTF	TGTGCCAGCAGTTTCTCACCGGGACAGGAAGACTCTGGGGCCAACGTCCTGACTTTC
NA	TRBV2	TRBJ2-2	NA	CASLLEAGELFF	TGTGCCAGCCTCTTGGAGGCCGGGGAGCTGTTTTTT
NA	TRBV7-6	TRBJ2-7	NA	CASSLDQTMGEQYF	TGTGCCAGCAGCTTAGATCAAACGATGGGGGAGCAGTACTTC
NA	TRBV5-1	TRBJ2-2	few	CASSFSPGANTGELFF	TGCGCCAGCAGCTTTTCTCCCGGAGCCAACACCGGGGAGCTGTTTTTT
TRBD1	TRBV27	TRBJ2-7	NA	CASSQPGQITKQYF	TGTGCCAGCAGTCAACCGGGACAGATTACGAAGCAGTACTTC